The clone carrying this T cell receptor beta chain was found many times. No antigen is known for it. This specimen comes from a study of early T cells in non-severe SARS-CoV-2 infection. Study context: The authors sequenced bulk RNA from unsorted whole blood, leaving chains unpaired.

Overall study results and limits: Matching with VDJdb favored anti-spike CD8 responses (missing private and CD4 specificities).

Unique molecular identifier tags were affixed to discrete cDNA molecules. TCRdb independently ran MiXCR on the 5' RACE reads; one entry per CDR3 protein. The sample records tens of thousands of distinct CDR3 sequences, 3.9% being singletons. Germline V gives CDR1 SGHNT, CDR2 YYREEE (reference sequence). Trimming at V came to 2 bases and at J to 3 bases, leaving 2 bases not matched to a gene. The CDR3 consists of 15 residues. The specimen sequenced was whole blood. This sequence was found in an adult who was a healthcare worker with PCR-confirmed SARS-CoV-2 infection or an uninfected control (not recorded which). The J gene is TRBJ2-1, the V gene TRBV5-4, with 10 bases matching TRBD1. Here the CDR3 reads CASSLGDRGYNEQFF. DNA of the CDR3: TGTGCCAGCAGCTTAGGGGACAGGGGCTACAATGAGCAGTTCTTC.